The subject of this entry is one T cell receptor beta chain. This record comes from a study of T cell responses to AZD1222 COVID-19 vaccine. Clones were read by immunoSEQ multiplex PCR, and TCRdb kept only the in-frame ones, dropping some. The sample contains 150,000 to 160,000 clones, about 87% of which appear only once. The specimen comprised peripheral blood, sampled on day 0 of AZD1222 vaccination. The clonotype was recovered from an adult in good health.

The CDR3, as DNA: TGTGCCAGCAGTGGGGGGATGAGAGGGGAGACCCAGTACTTC. It specifies CASSGGMRGETQYF. This chain connects TRBV28 to TRBJ2-5; a weak D match, TRBD2 (6 bases). Per the germline V gene, CDR1 is MDHEN and CDR2 is SYDVKM. The CDR3 is 14 amino acids. V lost 5 bases to trimming and J lost 5 bases, with 15 bases between them.